Listed below are T cell receptor beta chains from one sample, sequenced in a study of cytomegalovirus exposure and HLA in healthy donors. TCRdb's table, derived via immunoSEQ multiplex PCR, lists solely in-frame clones and lacks some. The sample carries approximately 89,000 clones, more than 70% recorded once. Sequencing used PBMCs. Receptor source: a young man in good health and CMV-seronegative. Each CDR3 is given with its conserved first and last residue. D genes are given only for firm matches. Clone size, where shown, is once, few, many, or a class for clones that have expanded.

J gene	V gene	D gene	clone size	CDR3 protein	CDR3 DNA
TRBJ2-1	TRBV19	TRBD2	NA	CASSIDMRGAYNEQFF	TGTGCCAGTAGTATAGATATGCGGGGGGCTTACAATGAGCAGTTCTTC
TRBJ1-2	TRBV18	TRBD1	NA	CASSPPSLAGQGNYGYTF	TGTGCCAGCTCACCACCGTCTTTGGCGGGACAGGGGAACTATGGCTACACCTTC
TRBJ2-7	TRBV7-9	NA	once	CSSSLGRSSYEQYF	TGTTCCAGCAGCTTAGGACGGAGCTCCTACGAGCAGTACTTC
TRBJ1-3	TRBV13	NA	NA	CASSLGTASGNTIYF	TGTGCCAGCAGCTTAGGGACAGCCTCTGGAAACACCATATATTTT
TRBJ1-5	TRBV19	TRBD1	NA	CASSADRVDNQPQHF	TGTGCCAGTAGTGCCGACAGGGTTGACAATCAGCCCCAGCATTTT
TRBJ2-1	TRBV6-5	TRBD1	few	CASSPGTGINEQFF	TGTGCCAGCAGCCCCGGGACAGGTATCAATGAGCAGTTCTTC
TRBJ2-5	TRBV7-7	NA	few	CASSPDYQKTQYF	TGTGCCAGCAGCCCGGACTACCAAAAGACCCAGTACTTC
TRBJ2-3	TRBV4-2	NA	NA	CASSQVSAGAKDTQYF	TGTGCCAGCAGCCAAGTGTCGGCGGGGGCGAAAGATACGCAGTATTTT
TRBJ2-7	TRBV28	NA	NA	CASSRGGLRGPLRRSYEQYF	TGTGCCAGCAGCCGAGGGGGTTTAAGGGGCCCCCTTAGGAGATCCTACGAGCAGTACTTC
TRBJ2-1	TRBV19	TRBD2	NA	CASSTTSGSYNEQFF	TGTGCCAGTAGTACTACTAGCGGCTCCTACAATGAGCAGTTCTTC
TRBJ1-4	TRBV6-1	NA	few	CASSEYSGSNEKLFF	TGTGCCAGCAGTGAATACTCAGGTTCTAATGAAAAACTGTTTTTT
TRBJ2-7	TRBV6-1	TRBD1	few	CASSLVGDRGYEQYF	TGTGCCAGCAGCCTGGTAGGGGACAGGGGCTACGAGCAGTACTTC
TRBJ1-2	TRBV18	NA	NA	CASSPGDTRGAGYTF	TGTGCCAGCTCACCGGGGGACACCCGTGGGGCTGGCTACACCTTC
TRBJ2-2	TRBV5-1	TRBD2	NA	CASSLVWAGVVTGELFF	TGCGCCAGCAGCTTGGTCTGGGCGGGAGTCGTTACCGGGGAGCTGTTTTTT
TRBJ1-3	TRBV9	NA	NA	CASNPGAGNTIYF	TGTGCCAGCAACCCAGGGGCTGGAAACACCATATATTTT
TRBJ1-1	TRBV30	TRBD1	NA	CAWSVTTGGYDTEAFF	TGTGCCTGGAGTGTAACGACAGGGGGATATGACACTGAAGCTTTCTTT
TRBJ2-2	TRBV6-4	TRBD2	once	CASSESSGNTGELFF	TGTGCCAGCAGTGAGTCTAGCGGAAACACCGGGGAGCTGTTTTTT
TRBJ2-1	TRBV7-2	NA	NA	CASSPRAEDEQFF	TGTGCCAGCAGCCCGCGGGCAGAGGATGAGCAGTTCTTC
TRBJ1-6	TRBV4-1	TRBD1	NA	CASSQVPLRDRGVSPLHF	TGCGCCAGCAGCCAAGTCCCCCTCCGGGACAGGGGTGTTTCACCCCTCCACTTT
TRBJ2-7	TRBV6-6	NA	NA	CASSYLREQYF	TGTGCCAGCAGTTACCTCCGCGAGCAGTACTTC
TRBJ2-3	TRBV11-3	TRBD2	few	CASSPSSGSTDTQYF	TGTGCCAGCAGCCCATCTAGCGGGAGCACAGATACGCAGTATTTT
TRBJ2-3	TRBV5-1	NA	NA	CASSLRADPSTDTQYF	TGCGCCAGCAGCTTGCGAGCGGACCCTAGCACAGATACGCAGTATTTT
TRBJ2-3	TRBV5-1	TRBD2	NA	CASSLAGRGTDTQYF	TGCGCCAGCAGCTTGGCCGGGAGGGGCACAGATACGCAGTATTTT
TRBJ2-5	TRBV6-6	NA	NA	CASSGAGTGTQYF	TGTGCCAGCAGCGGTGCGGGGACGGGGACCCAGTACTTC
TRBJ2-5	TRBV5-1	TRBD2	NA	CASSNRLAGKETQYF	TGCGCCAGCAGCAACAGACTAGCGGGAAAAGAGACCCAGTACTTC
TRBJ1-1	TRBV25-1	NA	NA	CASSVNMNTEAFF	TGTGCCAGCAGTGTAAATATGAACACTGAAGCTTTCTTT
TRBJ2-2	TRBV11-3	TRBD2	NA	CASSLGRANGELFF	TGTGCCAGCAGCCTGGGGAGGGCCAACGGGGAGCTGTTTTTT
TRBJ2-5	TRBV6-5	NA	NA	CASSWDFQETQYF	TGTGCCAGCAGTTGGGACTTTCAAGAGACCCAGTACTTC
TRBJ2-6	TRBV7-9	NA	NA	CASSWSTSSGANVLTF	TGTGCCAGCAGCTGGAGTACTAGCTCTGGGGCCAACGTCCTGACTTTC
TRBJ1-5	TRBV19	NA	NA	CANPLGQSRTGNQPQHF	TGTGCCAACCCACTGGGACAAAGCCGTACGGGCAATCAGCCCCAGCATTTT
TRBJ2-1	TRBV6-5	TRBD2	NA	CASATRLAGDNEQFF	TGTGCCAGCGCTACTAGACTAGCGGGGGATAATGAGCAGTTCTTC
TRBJ2-5	TRBV6-1	TRBD2	NA	CATTAGRGQETQYF	TGTGCCACGACAGCGGGGCGGGGTCAAGAGACCCAGTACTTC
TRBJ2-7	TRBV5-1	TRBD1	NA	CASSSGTASYEQYF	TGCGCCAGCAGCTCCGGGACAGCTTCCTACGAGCAGTACTTC
TRBJ2-3	TRBV5-8	TRBD2	NA	CASSTKEGLAGGPDTQYF	TGTGCCAGCAGCACAAAAGAGGGACTAGCGGGGGGCCCAGATACGCAGTATTTT
TRBJ2-5	TRBV28	TRBD1	few	CASSQGQGGETQYF	TGTGCCAGCAGTCAGGGACAGGGTGGGGAGACCCAGTACTTC
TRBJ2-7	TRBV11-2	NA	few	CASSLRGLGEQYF	TGTGCCAGCAGCTTGAGGGGGTTAGGCGAGCAGTACTTC
TRBJ2-2	TRBV6-5	NA	NA	CASRRDTSTGELFF	TGTGCCAGCAGACGGGACACGTCGACCGGGGAGCTGTTTTTT
TRBJ2-5	TRBV2	TRBD1	few	CASIRQGDYQETQYF	TGTGCCAGCATAAGACAGGGGGATTACCAAGAGACCCAGTACTTC
TRBJ1-2	TRBV13	TRBD1	NA	CASSPTDGTGVRANYGYTF	TGTGCCAGCAGCCCAACTGACGGGACAGGGGTTAGGGCTAACTATGGCTACACCTTC
TRBJ2-1	TRBV5-6	NA	NA	CASSLIGTPLADNEQFF	TGTGCCAGCAGCTTGATCGGGACTCCACTAGCTGACAATGAGCAGTTCTTC